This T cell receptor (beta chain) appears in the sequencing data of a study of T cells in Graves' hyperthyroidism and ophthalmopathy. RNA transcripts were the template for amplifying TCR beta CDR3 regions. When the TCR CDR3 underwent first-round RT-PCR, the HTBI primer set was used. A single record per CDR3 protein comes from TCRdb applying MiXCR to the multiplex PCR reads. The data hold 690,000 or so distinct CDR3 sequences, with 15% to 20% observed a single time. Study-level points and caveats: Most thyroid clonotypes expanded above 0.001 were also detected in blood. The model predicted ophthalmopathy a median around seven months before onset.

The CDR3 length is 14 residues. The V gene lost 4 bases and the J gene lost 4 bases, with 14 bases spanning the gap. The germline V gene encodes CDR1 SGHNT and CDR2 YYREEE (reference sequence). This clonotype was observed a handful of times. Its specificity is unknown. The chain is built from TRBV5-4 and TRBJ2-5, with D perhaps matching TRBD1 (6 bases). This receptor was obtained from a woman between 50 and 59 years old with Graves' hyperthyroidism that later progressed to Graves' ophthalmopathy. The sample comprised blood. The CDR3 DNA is TGTGCCAGCAGCGCAACAGGGCGGCGAGAGACCCAGTACTTC. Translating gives CASSATGRRETQYF.